These 18 T cell receptor beta chains came from one sample sequenced in a study of blood T cell repertoires in COVID-19. Profiling relied on immunoSEQ multiplex PCR, and the TCRdb table lists in-frame clones only, not all of them. Counted here are about 310,000 clones, over 75% occurring once; the ten biggest clones make up 1%. Sequenced material: peripheral blood. The origin of the receptors is a man aged 45-60 years with active or convalescent COVID-19.

V and J are TRBV11-1 and TRBJ1-6; D unclear. Per the germline V gene, CDR1 is SGHAT and CDR2 is FQDESV (reference sequence). Trimming left V 6 bases short and J 7 bases short, with 19 bases between. The CDR3 length is 16 residues. The CDR3 here is CASSLTVGLNNSPLHF. The CDR3 DNA sequence: TGTGCCAGCAGTCTCACGGTTGGACTGAACAATTCACCCCTCCACTTT.

The rearrangement uses TRBV28 and TRBJ2-7; 11 bases fit TRBD1. The V gene's germline CDR1 is MDHEN and CDR2 SYDVKM. The CDR3 runs 18 residues. The junction had 15 bases not matched to a gene; V was cut back by 6 bases and J by 2 bases. CDR3 nucleotides: TGTGCCAGCAGGCTGGCCTTCTTACCGGGACAGGGGGCCTACGAGCAGTACTTC. It encodes CASRLAFLPGQGAYEQYF.

The chain recombines TRBV29-1 with TRBJ1-1; 8 bases are shared with TRBD1. The V and J ends lost 7 bases and 6 bases, in that order; junction bases with no gene match: 10. CDR3 size: 13 residues. CDR1 is SQVTM and CDR2 is ANQGSEA in the germline V gene. The CDR3 loop reads CSAMGQGAPEAFF. CDR3 bases: TGCAGCGCCATGGGGCAGGGGGCCCCTGAAGCTTTCTTT.

The CDR3 DNA reads as TGTGCCAGTAGGAGAGACAGCTCAGATCAGCCCCAGCATTTT. Its protein is CASRRDSSDQPQHF. V and J are TRBV19 and TRBJ1-5, with D possibly matching TRBD1 (5 bases). The V end lost 6 bases, the J end lost 5 bases, and 14 bases lay between the germline ends. This CDR3 contains 14 residues. From germline, CDR1 is LNHDA and CDR2 SQIVND (reference sequence).

This sequence joins TRBV29-1 and TRBJ1-1; no firm D call. CDR1 is SQVTM and CDR2 is ANQGSEA in the germline V gene. The CDR3 covers 11 residues. Trimming stripped 5 bases from V and 6 bases from J, with 10 bases between. The DNA for the CDR3 is TGCAGCGTTCTGGAGGTCGCTGAAGCTTTCTTT. Protein: CSVLEVAEAFF.

Details on this clone: Other DNA sequences in the same sample also yield this CDR3. The chain's CDR3 is CATSDRDSYTDTQYF. The CDR3, as DNA: TGTGCCACCAGTGATCGGGACAGCTACACAGATACGCAGTATTTT. The chain recombines TRBV24-1 with TRBJ2-3; 7 positions agree with TRBD1. The CDR3 extends over 15 amino acids. V was pared by 3 bases and J by 2 bases, with 4 bases of the junction left unmatched. Germline V lookup: CDR1 KGHDR, CDR2 SFDVKD.

The V and J genes are TRBV11-3 and TRBJ2-1; 11 positions agree with TRBD2. Trimming cost V 5 bases and J 10 bases; bases outside gene matches: 4. The CDR3 totals 13 residues. In germline, CDR1 is SGHNT, CDR2 YENEEA. The DNA of the CDR3 is TGTGCCAGCAGCCCAAGGACTAGCGGGGAGCAGTTCTTC. This translates into CASSPRTSGEQFF. Full variable domain (remainder filled in from reference TRBV11-3 and TRBJ2-1): EAGVVQSPRYKIIEKKQPVAFWCNPISGHNTLYWYLQNLGQGPELLIRYENEEAVDDSQLPKDRFSAERLKGVDSTLKIQPAELGDSAVYLCASSPRTSGEQFFGPGTRLTVL.

The rearrangement uses TRBV18 and TRBJ2-1; 7 bases line up with TRBD2. Germline assignment: CDR1 KGHSH and CDR2 LQKENI. CDR3 length: 15 residues. V gave up 4 bases and J gave up 4 bases; unmatched junction bases: 7. CDR3 amino acids: CASSLQWEGYNEQFF. DNA for the CDR3: TGTGCCAGCTCACTTCAGTGGGAGGGGTACAATGAGCAGTTCTTC.

This chain connects TRBV21-1 to TRBJ1-2. TRBV21-1 is given as a pseudogene. The CDR3 runs 16 residues. CDR3 sequence (DNA): TGTGCCAGCAGCTGGGCAGGGAGGCCGGTGAACTATGGCTACACCTTC. It is translated as CASSWAGRPVNYGYTF.

The rearrangement links TRBV4-1 to TRBJ2-3; D is unresolved. With 1 base removed from V and 4 bases from J, the gap between germline ends came to 9 bases. Germline loops: CDR1 MGHRA, CDR2 YSYEKL. This CDR3 spans 14 amino acids. Here the CDR3 DNA reads TGCGCCAGCAGCCAAGCGGGTGACCCAGATACGCAGTATTTT. It translates to CASSQAGDPDTQYF.

The DNA for the CDR3 is TGTGCCAGCAGTCTCCATAGCACCTATAATTCACCCCTCCACTTT. Translating it yields CASSLHSTYNSPLHF. This sequence joins TRBV28 and TRBJ1-6; D gene ambiguous. In germline, CDR1 is MDHEN, CDR2 SYDVKM. V dropped 5 bases and J dropped 2 bases, with 10 bases sitting between them. This CDR3 comprises 15 residues. Complete variable domain (other parts from reference TRBV28 and TRBJ1-6): DVKVTQSSRYLVKRTGEKVFLECVQDMDHENMFWYRQDPGLGLRLIYFSYDVKMKEKGDIPEGYSVSREKKERFSLILESASTNQTSMYLCASSLHSTYNSPLHFGNGTRLTVT.

V and J are TRBV7-2 and TRBJ2-5; the match to TRBD1 covers 11 bases. CDR3 length: 14 amino acids. Germline lookup yields CDR1 SGHTA and CDR2 FQGNSA. V lost 6 bases and J lost 4; bases outside the gene matches: 4. As DNA, the CDR3 is TGTGCCAGCAGTACGGACAGGGGGCGAGAGACCCAGTACTTC. Its translation is CASSTDRGRETQYF.

This clone was observed a handful of times. The J gene is TRBJ1-2, the V gene TRBV15, with TRBD1 matching over 7 bases. The CDR3 length is 15 residues. V was clipped by 5 bases and J by 7 bases; unmatched bases: 13. Per germline, CDR1 LNHNV and CDR2 YYDKDF (reference sequence). The CDR3: CATSPPGTARGGYTF. CDR3 sequence (DNA): TGTGCCACCAGCCCTCCCGGGACAGCACGCGGTGGCTACACCTTC.

The chain recombines TRBV5-8 with TRBJ1-1; unclear D gene. The germline gives CDR1 SGHTS, CDR2 YDEGEE. The CDR3 has 14 residues. V lost 1 base and J 1 base, leaving 8 bases between the germline ends. CDR3 sequence: CASSLFAGNTEAFF. The CDR3 region has the DNA TGTGCCAGCAGCTTGTTTGCAGGGAACACTGAAGCTTTCTTT. The whole variable domain, remainder taken from reference TRBV5-8 and TRBJ1-1, is EAGVTQSPTHLIKTRGQQATLRCSPISGHTSVYWYQQALGLGLQFLLWYDEGEERNRGNFPPRFSGRQFPNYSSELNVNALELEDSALYLCASSLFAGNTEAFFGQGTRLTVV.

This rearrangement joins TRBV9 to TRBJ1-4; the D gene is possibly TRBD1 (5 bases). The CDR3 extends over 17 amino acids. Looked up from germline, CDR1 is SGDLS and CDR2 is YYNGEE. V was pared by 1 base and J by 6 bases, with 19 bases between. CDR3 coding DNA: TGTGCCAGCAGCGTATCGAGTGGGGGGTCTGGAGATGAAAAACTGTTTTTT. Translated, it gives CASSVSSGGSGDEKLFF. Variable domain in full (rest from reference TRBV9 and TRBJ1-4): DSGVTQTPKHLITATGQRVTLRCSPRSGDLSVYWYQQSLDQGLQFLIQYYNGEERAKGNILERFSAQQFPDLHSELNLSSLELGDSALYFCASSVSSGGSGDEKLFFGSGTQLSVL.

CDR3 coding DNA: TGCGCCAGCAGCTTGGCCGTGGGGACTAGCGGGATGGGTGAGCAGTTCTTC. This gives the protein CASSLAVGTSGMGEQFF. The chain uses TRBV5-1 and TRBJ2-1, with TRBD2 matching 13 bases. Germline trimming cut 0 bases from V and 9 bases from J; bases unmatched to any gene: 9. Germline CDR1 reads SGHRS; CDR2 reads YFSETQ. This CDR3 spans 17 amino acids.

Concerning this clone: Other DNA sequences in this specimen translate into the identical CDR3. This chain joins TRBV2 and TRBJ2-1; TRBD2 matches 10 bases. The V gene end was trimmed by 8 bases and the J gene end by 4 bases; junction bases not matched to a gene: 5. Germline loops: CDR1 SNHLY, CDR2 FYNNEI. This CDR3 contains 14 residues. CDR3 nucleotide sequence: TGTGCCAGCGGGGGTAGCGGGAGGTACAATGAGCAGTTCTTC. It codes for CASGGSGRYNEQFF.

The V call is TRBV5-4, the J call TRBJ1-1; 10 positions agree with TRBD1. V shed 4 bases and J 9 bases; nucleotides not matched to a gene: 12. The CDR3 has 15 amino acids. CDR1 is SGHNT and CDR2 is YYREEE in the germline V gene (reference sequence). The chain's CDR3 is CASSGPGQGTAQAFF. The CDR3, as DNA: TGTGCCAGCAGCGGACCGGGACAGGGGACCGCCCAAGCTTTCTTT.